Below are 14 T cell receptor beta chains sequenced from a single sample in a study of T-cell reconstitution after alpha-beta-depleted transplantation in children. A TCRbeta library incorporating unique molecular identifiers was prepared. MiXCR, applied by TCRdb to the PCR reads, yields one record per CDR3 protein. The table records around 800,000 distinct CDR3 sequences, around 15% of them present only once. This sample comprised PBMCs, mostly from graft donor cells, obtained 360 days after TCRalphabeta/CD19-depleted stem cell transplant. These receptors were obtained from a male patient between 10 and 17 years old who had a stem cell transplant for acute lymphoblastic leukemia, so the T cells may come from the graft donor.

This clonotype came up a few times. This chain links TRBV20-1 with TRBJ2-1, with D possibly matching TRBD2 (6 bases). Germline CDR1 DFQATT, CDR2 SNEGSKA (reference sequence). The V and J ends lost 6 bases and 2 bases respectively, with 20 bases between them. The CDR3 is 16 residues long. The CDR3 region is CSATTGRNGAYNEQFF. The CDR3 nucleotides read TGCAGTGCGACAACGGGGAGGAACGGCGCCTACAATGAGCAGTTCTTC.

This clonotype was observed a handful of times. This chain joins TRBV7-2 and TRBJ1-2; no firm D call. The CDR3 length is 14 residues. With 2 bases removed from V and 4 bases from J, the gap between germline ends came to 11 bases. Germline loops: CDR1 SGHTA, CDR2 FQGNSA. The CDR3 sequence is CASSLRIQTYGYTF. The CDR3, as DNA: TGTGCCAGCAGCTTACGGATCCAGACCTATGGCTACACCTTC.

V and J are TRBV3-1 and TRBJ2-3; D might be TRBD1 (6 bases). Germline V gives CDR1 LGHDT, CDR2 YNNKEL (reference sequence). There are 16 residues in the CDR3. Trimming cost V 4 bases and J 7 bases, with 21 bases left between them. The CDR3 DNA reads TGTGCCAGCAGCCCTTCCCTCTCTAGGACAGCGAATACGCAGTATTTT. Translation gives CASSPSLSRTANTQYF.

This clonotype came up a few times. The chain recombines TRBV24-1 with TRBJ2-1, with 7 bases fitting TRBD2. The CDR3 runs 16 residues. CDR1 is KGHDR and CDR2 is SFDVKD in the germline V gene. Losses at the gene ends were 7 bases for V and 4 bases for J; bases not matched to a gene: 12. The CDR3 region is CATRGSGDPRYNEQFF. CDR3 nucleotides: TGTGCCACCAGGGGGAGCGGGGACCCCAGATACAATGAGCAGTTCTTC.

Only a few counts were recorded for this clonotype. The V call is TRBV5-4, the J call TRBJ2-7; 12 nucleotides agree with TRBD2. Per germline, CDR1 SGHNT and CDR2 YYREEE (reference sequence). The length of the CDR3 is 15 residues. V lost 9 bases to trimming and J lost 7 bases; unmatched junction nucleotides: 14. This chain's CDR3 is CATRLAGGDRFEQYF. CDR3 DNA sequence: TGTGCCACCCGGCTAGCGGGAGGGGATCGTTTTGAGCAGTACTTC.

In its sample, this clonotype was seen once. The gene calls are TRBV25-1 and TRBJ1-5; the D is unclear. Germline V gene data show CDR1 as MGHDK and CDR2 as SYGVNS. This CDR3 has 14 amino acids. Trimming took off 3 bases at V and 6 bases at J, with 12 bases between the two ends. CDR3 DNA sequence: TGTGCCAGCAGTGACGCGGGAGTAGGTCAGCCCCAGCATTTT. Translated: CASSDAGVGQPQHF.

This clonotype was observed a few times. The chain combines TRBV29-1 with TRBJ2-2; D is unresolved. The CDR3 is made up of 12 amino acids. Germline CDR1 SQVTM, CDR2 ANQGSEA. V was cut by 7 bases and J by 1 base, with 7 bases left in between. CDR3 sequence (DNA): TGCAGCGGAACACGGAACACCGGGGAGCTGTTTTTT. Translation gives CSGTRNTGELFF.

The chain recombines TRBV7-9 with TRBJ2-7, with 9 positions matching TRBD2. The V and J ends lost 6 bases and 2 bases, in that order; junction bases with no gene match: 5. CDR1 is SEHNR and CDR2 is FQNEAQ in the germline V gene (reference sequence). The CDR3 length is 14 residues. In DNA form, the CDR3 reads TGTGCCAGCAGACCCGGGACTAGCCCCTACGAGCAGTACTTC. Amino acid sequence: CASRPGTSPYEQYF.

The CDR3 here is CASSYSATSGEQYF. CDR3 in DNA: TGTGCCAGCAGTTACTCCGCTACTAGCGGCGAGCAGTACTTC. The chain employs TRBV6-5 and TRBJ2-7, with 8 bases identical to TRBD2. The CDR3 has 14 residues. In germline, CDR1 is MNHEY, CDR2 SVGAGI. V was clipped by 0 bases and J by 6 bases; unmatched bases: 4.

This CDR3 reads CASSVGLAGAYNEQFF. CDR3 in DNA: TGCGCCAGCAGCGTCGGACTAGCGGGAGCCTACAATGAGCAGTTCTTC. J is TRBJ2-1 and V is TRBV4-1, with 13 bases matching TRBD2. This CDR3 has 16 residues. V was clipped by 5 bases and J by 2 bases; unmatched bases: 3. Germline V lookup: CDR1 MGHRA, CDR2 YSYEKL.

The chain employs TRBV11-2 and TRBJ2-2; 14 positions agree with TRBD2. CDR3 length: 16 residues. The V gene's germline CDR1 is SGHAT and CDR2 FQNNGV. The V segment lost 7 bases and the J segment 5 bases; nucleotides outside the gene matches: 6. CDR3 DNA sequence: TGTGCCAGCACATCCGGGACTAGCGGGAGAACCGGGGAGCTGTTTTTT. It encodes CASTSGTSGRTGELFF.

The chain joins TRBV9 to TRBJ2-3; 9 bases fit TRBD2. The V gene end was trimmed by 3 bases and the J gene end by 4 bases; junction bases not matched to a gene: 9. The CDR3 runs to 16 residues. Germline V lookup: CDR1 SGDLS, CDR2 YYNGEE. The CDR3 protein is CASSEEGGLASDTQYF. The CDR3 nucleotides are TGTGCCAGCAGCGAGGAGGGGGGACTAGCATCAGATACGCAGTATTTT.

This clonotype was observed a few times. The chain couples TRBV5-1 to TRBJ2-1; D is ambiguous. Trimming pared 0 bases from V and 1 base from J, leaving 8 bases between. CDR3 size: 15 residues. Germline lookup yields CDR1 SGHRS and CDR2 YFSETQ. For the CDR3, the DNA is TGCGCCAGCAGCTTGGCCCTGCTTTCCTACAATGAGCAGTTCTTC. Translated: CASSLALLSYNEQFF.

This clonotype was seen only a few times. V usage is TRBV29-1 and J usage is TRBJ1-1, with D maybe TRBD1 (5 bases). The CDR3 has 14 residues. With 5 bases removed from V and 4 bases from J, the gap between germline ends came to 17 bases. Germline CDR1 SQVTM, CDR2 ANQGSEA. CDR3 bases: TGCAGCGTTCCAAAGGGGACCGGTTTCACTGAAGCTTTCTTT. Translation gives CSVPKGTGFTEAFF.